A single sample gave rise to the 16 T cell receptor beta chains below, sequenced in a study of T cell responses to AZD1222 COVID-19 vaccine. The table came from immunoSEQ multiplex PCR; TCRdb's copy has only in-frame clones and leaves some out. The sample holds roughly 190,000 clones, around 90% seen once. This specimen consisted of peripheral blood, obtained on day 0 of AZD1222 vaccination. The receptors derive from an adult in good health.

This chain uses TRBV7-3 with TRBJ1-1; D not certain. Germline V CDR1 and CDR2: SGHTA, FQGTGA. Trimming took off 0 bases at V and 1 base at J, with 6 bases between the two ends. The CDR3 runs to 14 residues. CDR3 sequence (DNA): TGTGCCAGCAGCTTAACGAGCGGGAACACTGAAGCTTTCTTT. Protein: CASSLTSGNTEAFF.

The chain links TRBV7-9 to TRBJ1-3; 7 bases agree with TRBD1. CDR1 is SEHNR and CDR2 is FQNEAQ in the germline V gene (reference sequence). The CDR3 is 18 residues long. The trim removed 5 bases at V and 4 bases at J, leaving 17 bases unmatched. This CDR3 is CASSLLGGTGTKGNTIYF. The CDR3 DNA sequence: TGTGCCAGCAGCCTCTTAGGGGGCACAGGGACGAAGGGAAACACCATATATTTT.

The chain carries TRBV7-9 and TRBJ1-1, with TRBD1 matching over 7 bases. This CDR3 has 15 amino acids. The V and J ends lost 5 bases and 5 bases, in that order; junction bases with no gene match: 11. Germline V gene sequence: CDR1 SEHNR, CDR2 FQNEAQ (reference sequence). CDR3 sequence: CASSPQGGGGTEAFF. The CDR3 bases are TGTGCCAGCAGCCCCCAGGGGGGAGGGGGTACTGAAGCTTTCTTT.

CDR3 sequence: CASSEQGTNYGYTF. In DNA, the CDR3 is TGCGCCAGCAGCGAACAGGGAACTAACTATGGCTACACCTTC. The chain employs TRBV5-1 and TRBJ1-2; D perhaps matches TRBD1 (6 bases). Germline V gene data show CDR1 as SGHRS and CDR2 as YFSETQ. The CDR3 spans 14 residues. With 4 bases removed from V and 0 bases from J, the gap between germline ends came to 10 bases.

The CDR3 sequence is CASSDRDRDSNQPQHF. The CDR3 DNA is TGTGCCAGCAGTGATAGGGACAGGGATAGCAATCAGCCCCAGCATTTT. The J gene is TRBJ1-5, the V gene TRBV6-1, with 9 bases lining up with TRBD1. The CDR3 runs to 16 residues. The germline CDR1 and CDR2 sequences are MNHNS and SASEGT. J lost 0 bases, V lost 3 bases, and 3 bases had no gene match.

The chain uses TRBV7-2 and TRBJ1-3; the D is unclear. The V end was cut by 1 base, the J end by 2 bases, with 9 bases between. The germline CDR1 and CDR2 sequences are SGHTA and FQGNSA. The length of the CDR3 is 15 residues. Here the CDR3 reads CASSLGQAAGNTIYF. CDR3 nucleotide sequence: TGTGCCAGCAGCTTAGGTCAGGCTGCTGGAAACACCATATATTTT.

The rearrangement uses TRBV7-2 and TRBJ1-5; no clear D. V was cut by 2 bases and J by 7 bases, with 9 bases left in between. The CDR3 sequence is 13 residues long. Germline lookup yields CDR1 SGHTA and CDR2 FQGNSA. DNA for the CDR3: TGTGCCAGCAGCTTAATTTCCACCCAGCCCCAGCATTTT. Its translation is CASSLISTQPQHF.

This clone has more than one count but fewer than ten. The chain links TRBV5-1 to TRBJ1-4; D may be TRBD1 (5 bases). CDR1 is SGHRS, CDR2 YFSETQ, per germline. The CDR3 is 16 residues long. V was cut by 4 bases and J by 7 bases, with 20 bases left in between. CDR3 in DNA: TGCGCCAGCAGCCCTTTGCCCCCAGGACATCTTGAAAAACTGTTTTTT. The encoded protein is CASSPLPPGHLEKLFF. The variable domain in full, completed from reference TRBV5-1 and TRBJ1-4, reads KAGVTQTPRYLIKTRGQQVTLSCSPISGHRSVSWYQQTPGQGLQFLFEYFSETQRNKGNFPGRFSGRQFSNSRSEMNVSTLELGDSALYLCASSPLPPGHLEKLFFGSGTQLSVL.

The chain couples TRBV19 to TRBJ1-1; D is unclear. This CDR3 is built from 15 residues. V shed 3 bases and J shed 0 bases, with 11 bases lying between them. The germline V gene encodes CDR1 LNHDA and CDR2 SQIVND (reference sequence). The CDR3 DNA reads as TGTGCCAGTAGTATTCCCCGTCACATGAACACTGAAGCTTTCTTT. This gives the protein CASSIPRHMNTEAFF.

The V gene is TRBV19, the J gene TRBJ2-3; possibly TRBD2 for D (5 bases). The V end lost 6 bases, the J end lost 0 bases, and 13 bases lay between the germline ends. The CDR3 loop spans 15 amino acids. The V gene's germline CDR1 is LNHDA and CDR2 SQIVND (reference sequence). The CDR3 DNA follows: TGTGCCAGTAGCCCAAGCGGAAGTAGCACAGATACGCAGTATTTT. This codes for CASSPSGSSTDTQYF. Filled out from reference TRBV19 and TRBJ2-3, the complete variable domain reads DGGITQSPKYLFRKEGQNVTLSCEQNLNHDAMYWYRQDPGQGLRLIYYSQIVNDFQKGDIAEGYSVSREKKESFPLTVTSAQKNPTAFYLCASSPSGSSTDTQYFGPGTRLTVL.

This rearrangement joins TRBV4-3 to TRBJ2-1; D is perhaps TRBD2 (7 bases). The germline gives CDR1 LGHNA, CDR2 YSLEER. The V end was cut by 0 bases, the J end by 6 bases, with 12 bases between. The CDR3 totals 15 residues. As DNA, the CDR3 is TGCGCCAGCAGCCAAGACACGGGGGGCGTCAATGAGCAGTTCTTC. It is translated as CASSQDTGGVNEQFF.

The rearrangement joins TRBV27 to TRBJ1-1, with 8 positions matching TRBD1. The CDR3 has 19 residues. Trimming cost V 4 bases and J 1 base; bases outside gene matches: 17. Per germline, CDR1 MNHEY and CDR2 SMNVEV (reference sequence). CDR3 sequence (DNA): TGTGCCAGCAGTTCATTCCCCTATGACAGGGGAAGTCGGAACACTGAAGCTTTCTTT. As protein: CASSSFPYDRGSRNTEAFF.

The gene calls are TRBV6-1 and TRBJ1-6, with D perhaps matching TRBD1 (5 bases). Germline CDR1 reads MNHNS; CDR2 reads SASEGT. The CDR3 covers 17 residues. Trimming pared 3 bases from V and 3 bases from J, leaving 15 bases between. The CDR3 sequence is CASSDSWGGVYNSPLHF. CDR3 DNA: TGTGCCAGCAGTGATTCCTGGGGCGGAGTCTATAATTCACCCCTCCACTTT.

This sequence joins TRBV29-1 and TRBJ2-1; D is undetermined. The CDR3 extends over 11 amino acids. The V end lost 2 bases, the J end lost 9 bases, and 8 bases lay between the germline ends. The germline CDR1 and CDR2 sequences are SQVTM and ANQGSEA. CDR3 nucleotide sequence: TGCAGCGTTGAAAAGCTCGGTGAGCAGTTCTTC. Amino acids: CSVEKLGEQFF.

This clone was counted once. The V gene is TRBV15, the J gene TRBJ1-1, with 7 nucleotides matching TRBD1. The length of the CDR3 is 12 residues. Per the germline V gene, CDR1 is LNHNV and CDR2 is YYDKDF (reference sequence). V lost 3 bases and J lost 10; bases outside the gene matches: 5. CDR3 amino acids: CATSRGTAVAFF. DNA for the CDR3: TGTGCCACCAGCAGGGGGACAGCGGTAGCTTTCTTT.

This sequence joins TRBV9 and TRBJ2-1, with 8 bases lining up with TRBD2. Losses at the gene ends were 4 bases for V and 9 bases for J; bases not matched to a gene: 12. The CDR3 runs 15 residues. CDR1 is SGDLS, CDR2 YYNGEE, per germline. The CDR3 loop reads CASSQGWGLDFEQFF. In nucleotides, the CDR3 is TGTGCCAGCAGCCAGGGCTGGGGACTAGATTTTGAGCAGTTCTTC. Full variable domain (outside the CDR3, taken from reference TRBV9 and TRBJ2-1): DSGVTQTPKHLITATGQRVTLRCSPRSGDLSVYWYQQSLDQGLQFLIQYYNGEERAKGNILERFSAQQFPDLHSELNLSSLELGDSALYFCASSQGWGLDFEQFFGPGTRLTVL.